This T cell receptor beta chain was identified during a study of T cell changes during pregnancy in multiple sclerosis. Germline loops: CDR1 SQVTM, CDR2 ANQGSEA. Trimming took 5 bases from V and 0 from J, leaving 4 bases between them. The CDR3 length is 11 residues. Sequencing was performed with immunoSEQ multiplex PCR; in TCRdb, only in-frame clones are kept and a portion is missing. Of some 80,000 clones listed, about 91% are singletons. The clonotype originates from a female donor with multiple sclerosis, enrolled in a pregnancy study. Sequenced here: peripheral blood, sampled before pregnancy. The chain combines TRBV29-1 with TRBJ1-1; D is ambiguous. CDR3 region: CSVQVNTEAFF. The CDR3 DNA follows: TGCAGCGTTCAGGTGAACACTGAAGCTTTCTTT.